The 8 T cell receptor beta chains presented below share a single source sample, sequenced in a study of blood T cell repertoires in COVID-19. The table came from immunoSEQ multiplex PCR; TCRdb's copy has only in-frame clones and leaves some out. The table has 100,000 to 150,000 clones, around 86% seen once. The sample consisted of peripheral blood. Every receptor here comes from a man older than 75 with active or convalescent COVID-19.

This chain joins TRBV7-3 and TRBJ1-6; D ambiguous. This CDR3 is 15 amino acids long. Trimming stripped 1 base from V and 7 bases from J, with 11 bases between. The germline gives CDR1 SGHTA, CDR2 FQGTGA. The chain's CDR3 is CASSLNTATNSPLHF. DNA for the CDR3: TGTGCCAGCAGCTTAAACACAGCAACCAATTCACCCCTCCACTTT.

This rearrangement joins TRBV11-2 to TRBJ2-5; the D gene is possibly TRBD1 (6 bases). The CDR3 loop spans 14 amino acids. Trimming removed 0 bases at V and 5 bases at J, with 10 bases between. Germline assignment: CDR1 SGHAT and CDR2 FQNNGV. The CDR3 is CASSLDQGLETQYF. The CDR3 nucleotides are TGTGCCAGCAGCTTAGATCAGGGGCTGGAGACCCAGTACTTC.

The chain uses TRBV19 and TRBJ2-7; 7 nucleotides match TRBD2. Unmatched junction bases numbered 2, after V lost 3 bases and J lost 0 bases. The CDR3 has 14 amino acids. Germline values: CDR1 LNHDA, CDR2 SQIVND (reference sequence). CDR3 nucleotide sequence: TGTGCCAGTAGTATGCAGCGGGACTCCTACGAGCAGTACTTC. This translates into CASSMQRDSYEQYF. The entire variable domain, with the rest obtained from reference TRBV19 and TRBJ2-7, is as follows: DGGITQSPKYLFRKEGQNVTLSCEQNLNHDAMYWYRQDPGQGLRLIYYSQIVNDFQKGDIAEGYSVSREKKESFPLTVTSAQKNPTAFYLCASSMQRDSYEQYFGPGTRLTVT.

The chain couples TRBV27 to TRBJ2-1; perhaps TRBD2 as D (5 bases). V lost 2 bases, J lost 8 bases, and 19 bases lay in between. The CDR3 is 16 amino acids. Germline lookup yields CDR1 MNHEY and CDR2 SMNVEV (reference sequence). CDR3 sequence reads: CASSLLAGRVGHEQFF. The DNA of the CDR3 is TGTGCCAGCAGTTTACTCGCGGGCCGCGTGGGCCATGAGCAGTTCTTC.

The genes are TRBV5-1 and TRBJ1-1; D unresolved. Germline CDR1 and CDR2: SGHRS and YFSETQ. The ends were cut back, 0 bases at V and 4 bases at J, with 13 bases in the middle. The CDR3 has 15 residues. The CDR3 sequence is CASSLGGTLGTEAFF. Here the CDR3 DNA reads TGCGCCAGCAGCTTGGGAGGCACCTTGGGCACTGAAGCTTTCTTT.

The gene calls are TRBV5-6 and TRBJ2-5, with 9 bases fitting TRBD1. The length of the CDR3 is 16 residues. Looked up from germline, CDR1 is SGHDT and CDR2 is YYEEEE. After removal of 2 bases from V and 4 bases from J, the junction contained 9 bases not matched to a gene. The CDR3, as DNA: TGTGCCAGCAGCTTTTCCGGGACAGGGTATAGAGAGACCCAGTACTTC. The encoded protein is CASSFSGTGYRETQYF. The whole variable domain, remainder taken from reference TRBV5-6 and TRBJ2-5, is DAGVTQSPTHLIKTRGQQVTLRCSPKSGHDTVSWYQQALGQGPQFIFQYYEEEERQRGNFPDRFSGHQFPNYSSELNVNALLLGDSALYLCASSFSGTGYRETQYFGPGTRLLVL.

Written as DNA, the CDR3 is TGCGCCAGCAGCTTAACCCGGGGGAGCCTCACAGATACGCAGTATTTT. Encoded protein: CASSLTRGSLTDTQYF. The rearrangement links TRBV5-1 to TRBJ2-3; D is possibly TRBD2 (6 bases). Trimming pared 2 bases from V and 2 bases from J, leaving 15 bases between. CDR1 and CDR2 from the germline V gene are SGHRS and YFSETQ. CDR3 length equals 16 residues.

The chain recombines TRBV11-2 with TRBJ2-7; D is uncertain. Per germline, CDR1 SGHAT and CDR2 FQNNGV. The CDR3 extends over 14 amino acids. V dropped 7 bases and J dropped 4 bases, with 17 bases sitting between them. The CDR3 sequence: CASTYDSATYEQYF. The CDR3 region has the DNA TGTGCCAGCACTTACGACTCAGCTACGTACGAGCAGTACTTC.